The 9 T cell receptor beta chains listed next were all sequenced from one sample in a study of shared clonotypes between healthy human individuals. Measured with immunoSEQ multiplex PCR; TCRdb has only the in-frame clones, and not every one. Here the sample spans about 380,000 clones, 90% to 97% being singletons. Sequencing was done on a sample of memory CD8+ T cells sorted from blood. Indicated subset: CD45RO+ cells pooled with CCR7-negative TemRA cells. The receptors shown here come from a young man in good health.

The chain carries TRBV7-3 and TRBJ2-1, with TRBD2 matching over 7 bases. The CDR3 contains 15 residues. Unmatched junction bases numbered 5, after V lost 2 bases and J lost 4 bases. CDR1 and CDR2 from the germline V gene are SGHTA and FQGTGA. CDR3 amino acids: CASSLELASYNEQFF. DNA for the CDR3: TGTGCCAGCAGCTTAGAACTAGCGTCTTACAATGAGCAGTTCTTC. The variable domain in full, completed from reference TRBV7-3 and TRBJ2-1, reads GAGVSQTPSNKVTEKGKYVELRCDPISGHTALYWYRQSLGQGPEFLIYFQGTGAADDSGLPNDRFFAVRPEGSVSTLKIQRTERGDSAVYLCASSLELASYNEQFFGPGTRLTVL.

The DNA of the CDR3 is TGTGCCAGCAGCCCCACTAGCGGGAGGGGGGATGAGCAGTTCTTC. It yields the protein CASSPTSGRGDEQFF. The chain links TRBV7-9 to TRBJ2-1; the match to TRBD2 covers 13 bases. The germline CDR1 and CDR2 sequences are SEHNR and FQNEAQ (reference sequence). The CDR3 has 15 amino acids. Unmatched junction bases numbered 6, after V lost 5 bases and J lost 8 bases.

The genes are TRBV27 and TRBJ1-1; the match to TRBD1 covers 9 bases. Germline loops: CDR1 MNHEY, CDR2 SMNVEV (reference sequence). This CDR3 has 12 residues. V gave up 4 bases and J gave up 10 bases; unmatched junction bases: 4. This CDR3 is CASSSTGGRAFF. In DNA form, the CDR3 reads TGTGCCAGCAGTTCCACAGGGGGCCGAGCTTTCTTT.

The chain joins TRBV5-1 to TRBJ2-1; the match to TRBD2 covers 11 bases. V was clipped by 2 bases and J by 4 bases; unmatched bases: 8. Germline V gene data show CDR1 as SGHRS and CDR2 as YFSETQ. This CDR3 has 17 amino acids. The CDR3 nucleotides read TGCGCCAGCAGCTTAGGGCACGGGACTAGCGGTTACAATGAGCAGTTCTTC. Its translation: CASSLGHGTSGYNEQFF.

J is TRBJ1-5 and V is TRBV13; D is undetermined. From germline, CDR1 is PRHDT and CDR2 FYEKMQ (reference sequence). The ends were cut back, 3 bases at V and 1 base at J, with 4 bases in the middle. The length of the CDR3 is 13 residues. The CDR3: CASSFHSNQPQHF. In nucleotides, the CDR3 is TGTGCCAGCAGCTTCCACAGCAATCAGCCCCAGCATTTT.

This rearrangement joins TRBV7-2 to TRBJ2-3, with a weak D call TRBD2 (7 bases). Trimming stripped 4 bases from V and 0 bases from J, with 17 bases between. Looked up from germline, CDR1 is SGHTA and CDR2 is FQGNSA. This CDR3 spans 17 amino acids. CDR3 sequence reads: CASSSRGAGLSTDTQYF. The CDR3 region has the DNA TGTGCCAGCAGCTCCCGGGGGGCGGGGCTTAGCACAGATACGCAGTATTTT.

V gene TRBV5-4 combines with J gene TRBJ2-7; TRBD2 aligns across 10 bases. This CDR3 is 14 amino acids long. The germline V gene encodes CDR1 SGHNT and CDR2 YYREEE (reference sequence). The junction had 8 bases not matched to a gene; V was cut back by 8 bases and J by 3 bases. In nucleotides, the CDR3 is TGTGCCAGTACCTCAGCGGGGGGGGACTACGAGCAGTACTTC. It codes for CASTSAGGDYEQYF.

The V gene is TRBV5-1, the J gene TRBJ1-4; weak D call: TRBD1 (5 bases). The V and J ends lost 7 bases and 0 bases respectively, with 13 bases between them. The germline V gene encodes CDR1 SGHRS and CDR2 YFSETQ. CDR3 length: 15 amino acids. DNA of the CDR3: TGCGCCAGCGCGATGAGGGGCGCAACTAATGAAAAACTGTTTTTT. Its translation: CASAMRGATNEKLFF.

The rearrangement joins TRBV28 to TRBJ1-1; tentatively, D is TRBD1 (6 bases). Germline CDR1 MDHEN, CDR2 SYDVKM. This CDR3 has 15 residues. V lost 4 bases, J lost 3 bases, and 15 bases lay in between. CDR3 nucleotide sequence: TGTGCCAGCAGTTCCGCCGGGGCAGGGGACACTGAAGCTTTCTTT. The encoded protein is CASSSAGAGDTEAFF.